This is a list of T cell receptor beta chains from one sample in a study of blood T cell repertoires in COVID-19. Only in-frame clones appear in the TCRdb table, and some are missing; sequencing was by immunoSEQ multiplex PCR. The sample consists of 200,000 or so clones, around 84% of them appearing once. Sequencing input: peripheral blood. These TCRs come from a man between 45 and 60 years old with acute or convalescent COVID-19. The CDR3 runs from the conserved cysteine through the conserved F or W. D genes are given only for firm matches. Rows may omit the clone size; those that give it use once, few, many or a size class.

J gene: TRBJ2-5; clone size: once; V gene: TRBV18; D gene: TRBD1; CDR3 protein: CASSPGTGPETQYF; CDR3 DNA: TGTGCCAGCTCACCAGGGACAGGGCCCGAGACCCAGTACTTC
J gene: TRBJ2-3; clone size: NA; V gene: TRBV29-1; D gene: NA; CDR3 protein: CSVERRGVSTDTQYF; CDR3 DNA: TGCAGCGTAGAACGTCGCGGGGTAAGCACAGATACGCAGTATTTT
J gene: TRBJ1-2; clone size: once; V gene: TRBV29-1; D gene: NA; CDR3 protein: CSVDPGWPNYGYTF; CDR3 DNA: TGCAGCGTTGACCCAGGGTGGCCTAACTATGGCTACACCTTC
J gene: TRBJ1-2; clone size: NA; V gene: TRBV5-4; D gene: NA; CDR3 protein: CASSLVGLTANYGYTF; CDR3 DNA: TGTGCCAGCAGCTTGGTAGGGTTGACAGCTAACTATGGCTACACCTTC
J gene: TRBJ1-5; clone size: once; V gene: TRBV30; D gene: TRBD1; CDR3 protein: CAWSAGQGNQPQHF; CDR3 DNA: TGTGCCTGGAGTGCAGGACAGGGTAATCAGCCCCAGCATTTT
J gene: TRBJ2-7; clone size: NA; V gene: TRBV3-1/TRBV3-2; D gene: NA; CDR3 protein: CASSQDSGVAEQYF; CDR3 DNA: TGTGCCAGCAGCCAAGATTCCGGGGTCGCCGAGCAGTACTTC
J gene: TRBJ1-4; clone size: once; V gene: TRBV2; D gene: TRBD1; CDR3 protein: CASSDRTGGGKLFF; CDR3 DNA: TGTGCCAGCAGTGATCGGACAGGGGGCGGAAAACTGTTTTTT
J gene: TRBJ1-1; clone size: NA; V gene: TRBV9; D gene: NA; CDR3 protein: CASSPGGTGNTEAFF; CDR3 DNA: TGTGCCAGCAGCCCAGGAGGGACGGGGAACACTGAAGCTTTCTTT
J gene: TRBJ2-7; clone size: NA; V gene: TRBV7-9; D gene: TRBD2; CDR3 protein: CASSPLRRLAVPYEQYF; CDR3 DNA: TGTGCCAGCAGCCCCCTAAGGAGACTAGCGGTACCCTACGAGCAGTACTTC
J gene: TRBJ1-4; clone size: NA; V gene: TRBV30; D gene: TRBD1; CDR3 protein: CAWSTGANEKLFF; CDR3 DNA: TGTGCCTGGAGCACAGGGGCTAATGAAAAACTGTTTTTT
J gene: TRBJ2-1; clone size: NA; V gene: TRBV6-6; D gene: TRBD1; CDR3 protein: CASRAGQGYGEQFF; CDR3 DNA: TGTGCCAGCAGAGCGGGACAGGGGTACGGTGAGCAGTTCTTC
J gene: TRBJ2-1; clone size: NA; V gene: TRBV6-5; D gene: TRBD2; CDR3 protein: CASSYSRAGGQFF; CDR3 DNA: TGTGCCAGCAGTTACTCGAGAGCGGGAGGGCAGTTCTTC
J gene: TRBJ1-4; clone size: NA; V gene: TRBV13; D gene: TRBD1; CDR3 protein: CATRTGVGEKLFF; CDR3 DNA: TGTGCCACCAGAACAGGGGTAGGGGAAAAACTGTTTTTT
J gene: TRBJ2-4; clone size: NA; V gene: TRBV6-1; D gene: TRBD2; CDR3 protein: CASSVGGGGAKNIQYF; CDR3 DNA: TGTGCCAGCAGTGTCGGGGGGGGCGGGGCCAAAAACATTCAGTACTTC
J gene: TRBJ1-4; clone size: NA; V gene: TRBV5-6; D gene: TRBD1; CDR3 protein: CASKGQGAATNEKLFF; CDR3 DNA: TGTGCCAGCAAAGGACAGGGGGCGGCAACTAATGAAAAACTGTTTTTT
J gene: TRBJ2-7; clone size: once; V gene: TRBV27; D gene: TRBD1; CDR3 protein: CASSTRQGVDEQYF; CDR3 DNA: TGTGCCAGCAGTACGCGACAGGGGGTAGACGAGCAGTACTTC
J gene: TRBJ1-1; clone size: NA; V gene: TRBV6-5; D gene: TRBD1; CDR3 protein: CASSFQGVGTEAFF; CDR3 DNA: TGTGCCAGCTCCTTCCAGGGGGTGGGCACTGAAGCTTTCTTT
J gene: TRBJ2-5; clone size: NA; V gene: TRBV5-1; D gene: TRBD1; CDR3 protein: CASSDGQEPQTQYF; CDR3 DNA: TGCGCCAGCAGTGATGGACAGGAGCCCCAGACCCAGTACTTC
J gene: TRBJ2-1; clone size: NA; V gene: TRBV5-4; D gene: NA; CDR3 protein: CASSLDSSSYNEQFF; CDR3 DNA: TGTGCCAGCAGCCTGGACAGTAGCTCCTACAATGAGCAGTTCTTC
J gene: TRBJ1-3; clone size: few; V gene: TRBV12-3/TRBV12-4; D gene: TRBD1; CDR3 protein: CASSLTGANTIYF; CDR3 DNA: TGTGCCAGCAGCTTAACAGGGGCAAACACCATATATTTT
J gene: TRBJ1-2; clone size: few; V gene: TRBV14; D gene: TRBD1; CDR3 protein: CASSHTGGGYGYTF; CDR3 DNA: TGTGCCAGCAGCCATACAGGGGGCGGCTATGGCTACACCTTC
J gene: TRBJ1-1; clone size: NA; V gene: TRBV7-3; D gene: NA; CDR3 protein: CASRPQGPATEAFF; CDR3 DNA: TGTGCCAGCAGACCACAGGGACCCGCCACTGAAGCTTTCTTT
J gene: TRBJ1-1; clone size: NA; V gene: TRBV5-4; D gene: NA; CDR3 protein: CASSLPGGEPFF; CDR3 DNA: TGTGCCAGCAGCTTACCGGGGGGTGAACCTTTCTTT
J gene: TRBJ2-1; clone size: NA; V gene: TRBV5-5; D gene: TRBD2; CDR3 protein: CASSQGPRGGRRNEQFF; CDR3 DNA: TGTGCCAGCAGCCAGGGGCCCCGGGGGGGGCGGAGGAATGAGCAGTTCTTC
J gene: TRBJ2-2; clone size: NA; V gene: TRBV5-4; D gene: NA; CDR3 protein: CASSLRNSPTGELFF; CDR3 DNA: TGTGCCAGCAGCTTGAGAAACTCTCCCACCGGGGAGCTGTTTTTT
J gene: TRBJ2-7; clone size: few; V gene: TRBV7-3; D gene: TRBD1; CDR3 protein: CASSRQGAGEQYF; CDR3 DNA: TGTGCCAGCAGCCGACAGGGGGCAGGGGAGCAGTACTTC
J gene: TRBJ1-2; clone size: NA; V gene: TRBV9; D gene: TRBD1; CDR3 protein: CASSVGGQGFYGYTF; CDR3 DNA: TGTGCCAGCAGCGTGGGGGGACAGGGGTTCTATGGCTACACCTTC
J gene: TRBJ2-7; clone size: NA; V gene: TRBV5-1; D gene: TRBD1; CDR3 protein: CATRQGTTYEQYF; CDR3 DNA: TGCGCCACCCGACAGGGGACGACCTACGAGCAGTACTTC
J gene: TRBJ2-1; clone size: NA; V gene: TRBV18; D gene: NA; CDR3 protein: CASSLTSQGAVGEQFF; CDR3 DNA: TGTGCCAGCTCACTCACCAGCCAAGGGGCGGTGGGTGAGCAGTTCTTC
J gene: TRBJ2-2; clone size: once; V gene: TRBV3-1/TRBV3-2; D gene: NA; CDR3 protein: CASSRGVPGELFF; CDR3 DNA: TGTGCCAGCAGCCGGGGGGTCCCCGGGGAGCTGTTTTTT
J gene: TRBJ1-1; clone size: few; V gene: TRBV7-8; D gene: NA; CDR3 protein: CASSPSVTEAFF; CDR3 DNA: TGTGCCAGCAGCCCCAGTGTCACTGAAGCTTTCTTT
J gene: TRBJ1-1; clone size: NA; V gene: TRBV3-1/TRBV3-2; D gene: TRBD1; CDR3 protein: CASSQYRDRNTEAFF; CDR3 DNA: TGTGCCAGCAGCCAATACCGGGACAGGAACACTGAAGCTTTCTTT
J gene: TRBJ2-3; clone size: NA; V gene: TRBV10-3; D gene: NA; CDR3 protein: CAISESGAAGETDTQYF; CDR3 DNA: TGTGCCATCAGTGAGTCAGGCGCGGCAGGGGAGACAGATACGCAGTATTTT
J gene: TRBJ2-6; clone size: once; V gene: TRBV19; D gene: TRBD1; CDR3 protein: CASRQGQGGANVLTF; CDR3 DNA: TGTGCCAGTAGGCAGGGACAGGGTGGGGCCAACGTCCTGACTTTC
J gene: TRBJ1-5; clone size: NA; V gene: TRBV27; D gene: NA; CDR3 protein: CASSLQVGDKEVQHF; CDR3 DNA: TGTGCCAGCAGTTTACAGGTGGGAGACAAGGAGGTCCAGCATTTT
J gene: TRBJ1-6; clone size: NA; V gene: TRBV27; D gene: TRBD1; CDR3 protein: CASTWGDRGDSPLHF; CDR3 DNA: TGTGCCAGCACCTGGGGGGACAGGGGAGATTCACCCCTCCACTTT
J gene: TRBJ1-1; clone size: few; V gene: TRBV20-1; D gene: NA; CDR3 protein: CSATPGTEAFF; CDR3 DNA: TGCAGTGCTACCCCGGGGACTGAAGCTTTCTTT
J gene: TRBJ2-2; clone size: NA; V gene: TRBV7-3; D gene: NA; CDR3 protein: CASSSSPLEGGELFF; CDR3 DNA: TGTGCCAGCAGCTCCTCCCCCCTAGAAGGAGGGGAGCTGTTTTTT
J gene: TRBJ2-5; clone size: NA; V gene: TRBV19; D gene: NA; CDR3 protein: CASSIGGLLAAETQYF; CDR3 DNA: TGTGCCAGTAGTATAGGTGGCCTCCTGGCGGCAGAGACCCAGTACTTC
J gene: TRBJ1-1; clone size: NA; V gene: TRBV6-5; D gene: TRBD1; CDR3 protein: CASSKDRLNTEAFF; CDR3 DNA: TGTGCCAGCAGCAAGGACAGGTTGAACACTGAAGCTTTCTTT
J gene: TRBJ2-5; clone size: NA; V gene: TRBV7-9; D gene: TRBD1; CDR3 protein: CASIPGQQETQYF; CDR3 DNA: TGTGCCAGCATCCCGGGACAGCAAGAGACCCAGTACTTC
J gene: TRBJ2-3; clone size: NA; V gene: TRBV11-2; D gene: TRBD2; CDR3 protein: CASSGTRTSGGTDTQYF; CDR3 DNA: TGTGCCAGCAGCGGTACGAGGACTAGCGGGGGCACAGATACGCAGTATTTT
J gene: TRBJ1-1; clone size: NA; V gene: TRBV27; D gene: TRBD1; CDR3 protein: CASSAGQGTEAFF; CDR3 DNA: TGTGCCAGCAGTGCGGGACAGGGGACTGAAGCTTTCTTT
J gene: TRBJ2-7; clone size: NA; V gene: TRBV5-5; D gene: NA; CDR3 protein: CASSSTPYEQYF; CDR3 DNA: TGTGCCAGCAGCTCTACCCCCTACGAGCAGTACTTC
J gene: TRBJ2-1; clone size: NA; V gene: TRBV12-5; D gene: NA; CDR3 protein: CASGLRQGNSYNEQFF; CDR3 DNA: TGTGCTAGTGGCCTGCGGCAGGGCAATTCCTACAATGAGCAGTTCTTC
J gene: TRBJ2-5; clone size: once; V gene: TRBV7-9; D gene: NA; CDR3 protein: CASSLAPLETQYF; CDR3 DNA: TGTGCCAGCAGCTTAGCCCCTTTAGAGACCCAGTACTTC
J gene: TRBJ1-4; clone size: NA; V gene: TRBV11-2; D gene: NA; CDR3 protein: CASSPGYGATNEKLFF; CDR3 DNA: TGTGCCAGCAGCCCGGGGTACGGTGCAACTAATGAAAAACTGTTTTTT
J gene: TRBJ2-1; clone size: NA; V gene: TRBV5-1; D gene: NA; CDR3 protein: CASSNRDKNNEQFF; CDR3 DNA: TGCGCCAGCAGCAACCGGGACAAAAACAATGAGCAGTTCTTC